This T cell receptor (beta chain) was profiled in a study of shared clonotypes between healthy human individuals. Data came from immunoSEQ multiplex PCR; TCRdb stores just in-frame clones and leaves some out. The sample holds around 1.6 million clones; 95% to 99% are singletons and the top ten take roughly 0.45%. The material sequenced was naive CD4+ T cells sorted from blood. Documented subset: CD45RA+ positively selected. The TCR was taken from a young man in good health.

CDR3 sequence reads: CASSLGDRESTEAFF. CDR3 in DNA: TGTGCCAGCAGCTTAGGGGACAGGGAAAGCACTGAAGCTTTCTTT. The chain combines TRBV11-2 with TRBJ1-1, with TRBD1 matching over 9 bases. Trimming at V came to 1 base and at J to 4 bases, leaving 4 bases not matched to a gene. Germline lookup yields CDR1 SGHAT and CDR2 FQNNGV. This CDR3 spans 15 amino acids.